Sequencing of this T cell receptor (beta chain) was carried out in a study of Ad26.COV2.S vaccination and SARS-CoV-2 variants. Study-level background: Recipients of Ad26.COV2.S got it intramuscularly, once or twice 56 days apart. Study observations and caveats: Vaccine and placebo recipients had similar non-spike TCR breadth. Reports say spike-specific CD8+ and CD4+ T cell responses covered substantial breadth after vaccination.

A word on this clone: Its matching antigen is unknown.

As for treatment: roughly 19 received Ad26.COV2.S at low or high dose, single or two shots; roughly five received placebo; per-sample allocation not given. Sampling occurred on day 63 after the first vaccine or placebo injection. After removal of 4 bases from V and 0 bases from J, the junction contained 3 bases not matched to a gene. From germline, CDR1 is SGHVS and CDR2 FNYEAQ. This CDR3 has 15 residues. The repertoire was sequenced with immunoSEQ multiplex PCR; TCRdb's copy has only in-frame clones and lacks some. The data hold about 480,000 clones, with around 85% observed a single time. J is TRBJ2-3 and V is TRBV7-6, with TRBD2 matching 8 bases. The TCR sequence derives from a person aged 18-60 years who received the Ad26.COV2.S COVID-19 vaccine or a placebo. The sequences come from peripheral blood, collected in a trial of Ad26.COV2.S vaccine versus placebo. In nucleotides, the CDR3 is TGTGCCAGCAGCTCCAGCGGGGGTAGCACAGATACGCAGTATTTT. This translates into CASSSSGGSTDTQYF.